A single sample gave rise to the 11 T cell receptor beta chains below, sequenced in a study of T cells in tumors after PD-1 blockade. Only in-frame clones appear in the TCRdb table, and some are missing; sequencing was by immunoSEQ multiplex PCR. The sample lists 45,000 to 60,000 clones; more than 60% were seen once. The starting material was PBMCs, obtained before anti-PD-1 therapy. These receptors were obtained from a human donor with advanced basal cell or squamous cell carcinoma (not recorded which).

This chain links TRBV12-3 or TRBV12-4 with TRBJ2-1; D is uncertain. This CDR3 is built from 12 residues. Trimming stripped 3 bases from V and 6 bases from J, with 6 bases between. The CDR3 region has the DNA TGTGCCAGCAGTTTCTGGCCCAATGAGCAGTTCTTC. It yields the protein CASSFWPNEQFF.

This chain joins TRBV9 and TRBJ2-7; D may be TRBD1 (5 bases). The CDR3 consists of 14 residues. Trimming stripped 1 base from V and 6 bases from J, with 14 bases between. Germline V gene lookup returns CDR1 SGDLS and CDR2 YYNGEE. CDR3 sequence: CASSVRIDSIEQYF. The CDR3 region has the DNA TGTGCCAGCAGCGTACGGATCGACAGTATCGAGCAGTACTTC.

The V and J genes are TRBV15 and TRBJ2-5; D remains ambiguous. The CDR3 length is 15 residues. Germline CDR1 LNHNV, CDR2 YYDKDF (reference sequence). V was cut by 0 bases and J by 1 base, with 9 bases left in between. CDR3 residues: CATSRDRSFQETQYF. The DNA of the CDR3 is TGTGCCACCAGCAGAGACCGGTCCTTCCAAGAGACCCAGTACTTC. The full variable domain, with the rest looked up from reference TRBV15 and TRBJ2-5, is DAMVIQNPRYQVTQFGKPVTLSCSQTLNHNVMYWYQQKSSQAPKLLFHYYDKDFNNEADTPDNFQSRRPNTSFCFLDIRSPGLGDTAMYLCATSRDRSFQETQYFGPGTRLLVL.

The rearrangement links TRBV19 to TRBJ2-1; 15 bases are shared with TRBD2. Germline assignment: CDR1 LNHDA and CDR2 SQIVND (reference sequence). The J segment lost 6 bases and the V segment lost 3 bases, leaving 6 bases of the junction unmatched. This CDR3 has 17 amino acids. The CDR3 DNA sequence: TGTGCCAGTAGTATGGGGACTAGCGGGGGGCACGTCAATGAGCAGTTCTTC. This sequence encodes CASSMGTSGGHVNEQFF.

The chain employs TRBV18 and TRBJ2-2; D possibly corresponds to TRBD2 (6 bases). V was pared by 5 bases and J by 3 bases, with 13 bases between. Germline CDR1 KGHSH, CDR2 LQKENI. CDR3 length: 15 amino acids. The CDR3 loop is CASSSVEGYTGELFF. The CDR3 nucleotides are TGTGCCAGCTCATCTGTGGAGGGGTACACCGGGGAGCTGTTTTTT.

V is TRBV5-1 and J is TRBJ2-5; no definite D call. Germline V gene lookup returns CDR1 SGHRS and CDR2 YFSETQ. V was clipped by 0 bases and J by 5 bases, with 5 bases between them. The CDR3 spans 12 residues. The CDR3 spells CASSLVSETQYF. The CDR3 DNA is TGCGCCAGCAGCTTGGTATCTGAGACCCAGTACTTC. Filled out from reference TRBV5-1 and TRBJ2-5, the complete variable domain reads KAGVTQTPRYLIKTRGQQVTLSCSPISGHRSVSWYQQTPGQGLQFLFEYFSETQRNKGNFPGRFSGRQFSNSRSEMNVSTLELGDSALYLCASSLVSETQYFGPGTRLLVL.

CDR3 in amino acids: CASSLGDSRSGNTIYF. CDR3 DNA sequence: TGTGCCAGCAGCTTAGGGGACAGCCGCTCTGGAAACACCATATATTTT. The chain couples TRBV7-8 to TRBJ1-3; 7 bases map to TRBD1. The germline V gene has CDR1 SGHVS and CDR2 FQNEAQ. The CDR3 is 16 residues long. Trimming removed 1 base from V and 0 bases from J; junction bases left unmatched: 3.

The genes are TRBV10-3 and TRBJ1-2; D remains ambiguous. Germline V gives CDR1 ENHRY, CDR2 SYGVKD. Between the trimmed V and J ends, which lost 4 bases and 6 bases, there was a span of 12 bases. The CDR3 has 13 residues. Written as DNA, the CDR3 is TGTGCCATCAGTGTCCGAGAGGTTGATGGCTACACCTTC. It yields the protein CAISVREVDGYTF.

The J gene is TRBJ2-1, the V gene TRBV29-1; TRBD1 agrees at 8 bases. V lost 1 base, J lost 4 bases, and 6 bases stayed unmatched. The CDR3 totals 15 residues. Per the germline V gene, CDR1 is SQVTM and CDR2 is ANQGSEA. This chain's CDR3 is CSVEAQGQVYNEQFF. Written as DNA, the CDR3 is TGCAGCGTTGAAGCACAGGGACAGGTATACAATGAGCAGTTCTTC.

The chain is built from TRBV29-1 and TRBJ2-1; 10 bases agree with TRBD2. The CDR3 totals 17 residues. V lost 2 bases and J lost 0; bases outside the gene matches: 7. Germline CDR1 and CDR2: SQVTM and ANQGSEA. CDR3 bases: TGCAGCGTTGAATCGGGGACTAGCGATAGCTCCTACAATGAGCAGTTCTTC. The encoded protein is CSVESGTSDSSYNEQFF.

The V and J genes are TRBV6-6 and TRBJ1-1; D gene ambiguous. The CDR3 loop spans 16 amino acids. V lost 6 bases and J lost 1, with 18 bases in between. Germline CDR1 and CDR2: MNHNY and SVGAGI (reference sequence). In DNA, the CDR3 is TGTGCCAGCAGCCCGGACGGCCCCCTCGGGAACACTGAAGCTTTCTTT. It translates to CASSPDGPLGNTEAFF.